This T cell receptor (beta chain) was recovered during a study of shared clonotypes between healthy human individuals (dated by TCRdb to about 2020). About the full investigation: The cohort comprised a couple of women and three men aged 18 to 49 years. For each donor, three plates each were used for CD4 naive and CD4 memory, two plates were used for CD8 naive, and one plate was used for CD8 memory. To estimate repertoire size and how much clonotypes are shared between individuals, the study performed deep sequencing of blood TCR repertoires from five healthy adults. Libraries were prepared and TCR repertoires were sequenced by different laboratories using diverse techniques, in order to increase sequencing depth and limit assay-specific biases. Between about 0.94 and 8.9 billion PBMCs per donor were obtained by leukapheresis. What the study reported, not specific to this receptor: Naive subsets generally had larger estimated clonotype richness than memory subsets. The small number of donors limited the genetic and exposure-history diversity represented. Even with the large sequencing depth, rarefaction of the sorted-subset datasets indicated that sequencing was incomplete. Around 5% of naive CD4, around 4% of naive CD8, around 2.3% of memory CD4, and about 0.4% of memory CD8 clonotypes were shared across a few donors. Clonotypes shared by all four sorted-subset donors showed higher generation probabilities than non-shared clonotypes. Sampling was restricted to blood, and TCR repertoires in tissue are likely to differ from TCR repertoires in blood. Pairwise subsampling led to the expectation that sequencing depth would affect the degree of clonotype sharing among donors.

On this clone: The antigen this receptor binds is unknown. Base qualities are missing; no much larger clone stands one base away.

Donors were healthy HIV-negative adults with no recently reported acute infections or vaccinations. All donors were Caucasian adults living in Nashville, Tennessee, USA. CD4+ T cells were enriched through magnetic negative selection, after which naive cells were positively selected on CD45RA and the remaining negative fraction served as the memory subset. After blood collection by leukapheresis, PBMCs were isolated using Ficoll-Histopaque density gradient centrifugation and then cryopreserved in the vapor phase of liquid nitrogen. Analytical flow cytometry was used to check the purity and quantity of every magnetically sorted T cell population. From each sorted fraction, genomic DNA was isolated and quantified by UV absorbance on a Nanodrop 2000c. TCR CDR3 regions were amplified from genomic DNA by multiplex PCR using the deep immunoSEQ assay. Extracted genomic DNA from each cell subset was spread evenly across all wells of several immunoSEQ 96-well plates, with each plate serving as a replicate. For sorted subsets, each replicate PCR was loaded with around 200 ng genomic DNA, equivalent to 25,000 to 35,000 T cell genomes. Purified libraries were quantified with a Qubit 3.0 fluorometer, sized on a Bioanalyzer 2100, and re-quantified with the KAPA Library Quantification kit. Every immunoSEQ 96-well plate was sequenced on a dedicated single-read 150-cycle Illumina NextSeq 550 flow cell. The original pipeline was this. Because the immunoSEQ output included only junctional sequences and no quality scores, the filtering could not be the same as the filtering used for full-length reads. To assign V/J genes and CDR3, sequences were annotated against IMGT germline references using PyIR, a Python wrapper for IgBLAST v1.9. Any read was removed if the V/J assignment was weak (E-value above 1e-6), the CDR3 was missing, or the read contained stop codons, out-of-frame junctions, or ambiguous translated residues. V3J clonotypes were defined as sequences sharing the same inferred V gene, J gene, and CDR3 amino acid sequence. To compute the percentage overlap between repertoires, the number of shared unique clonotypes was divided by the size of the smaller repertoire. Richness of each repertoire was evaluated using RTK rarefaction, the Chao1 estimator, and Recon v2.1 estimates of unobserved clonotypes. For all TCRbeta clonotypes obtained by the gDNA method from a handful of donors, generation probabilities were computed with OLGA. Drawn from immuneACCESS, this table holds only the in-frame rearrangements with V and J called that TCRdb kept. Clones are partly lost; checked studies trace under half to an unresolved V gene and leave the rest unexplained. The DNA was the basis for D and trimming; V, J and clone size are from that table. This sample comprises 300,000 to 400,000 clones, over 65% of them detected only once. The ten largest clones take up 10% of the sample.

This receptor was identified in a man aged 25 to 40 in good health. Sequenced: memory CD4+ T cells sorted from blood. This specimen's cell subset or site label, per the study, means: CD45RA-negative fraction.

The nucleotides read TGCGCCAGCAACAAGAGGGAGAGGTACGAGCAGTACTTC. Its protein reads: CASNKRERYEQYF. Rearrangement joined TRBV10-1 to TRBJ2-7; 5 matching bases give a weak D call of TRBD2. From its cysteine to its phenylalanine, the CDR3 spans 13 amino acids. The only DNA kept is the CDR3, 39 bases in frame from the first base. The germline V gene (reference sequence) supplies CDR1 WNHNN and CDR2 SYGVQD. V is reduced by 7 bases and J by 4 bases, leaving a spacing of 14 bases between them.